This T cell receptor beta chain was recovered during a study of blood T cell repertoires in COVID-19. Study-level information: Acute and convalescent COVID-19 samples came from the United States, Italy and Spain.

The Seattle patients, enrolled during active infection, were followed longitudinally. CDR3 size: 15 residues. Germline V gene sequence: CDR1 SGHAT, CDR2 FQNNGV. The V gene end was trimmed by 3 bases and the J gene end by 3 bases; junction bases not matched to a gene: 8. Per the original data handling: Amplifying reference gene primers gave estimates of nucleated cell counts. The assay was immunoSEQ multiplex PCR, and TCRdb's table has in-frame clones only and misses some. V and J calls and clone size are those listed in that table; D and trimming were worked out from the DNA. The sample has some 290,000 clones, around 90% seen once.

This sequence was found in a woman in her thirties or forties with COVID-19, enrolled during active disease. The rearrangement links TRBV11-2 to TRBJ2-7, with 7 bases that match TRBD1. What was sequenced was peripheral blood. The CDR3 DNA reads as TGTGCCAGCAGCTTGGTGGGACAGCCCATCTACGAGCAGTACTTC. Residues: CASSLVGQPIYEQYF. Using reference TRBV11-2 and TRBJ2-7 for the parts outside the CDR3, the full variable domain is EAGVAQSPRYKIIEKRQSVAFWCNPISGHATLYWYQQILGQGPKLLIQFQNNGVVDDSQLPKDRFSAERLKGVDSTLKIQPAKLEDSAVYLCASSLVGQPIYEQYFGPGTRLTVT.